This TCR beta chain comes out of a study of T cell responses to AZD1222 COVID-19 vaccine. In germline, CDR1 is MNHEY, CDR2 SVGAGI. Deletions cut 8 bases from V and 4 bases from J, with 20 bases between. The CDR3 has 15 residues. Using immunoSEQ multiplex PCR, the repertoire was profiled, and TCRdb retains in-frame clones only, with some absent. Of 150,000 to 200,000 clones in the sample, approximately 93% were seen once. The chain recombines TRBV6-5 with TRBJ1-2, with no clear D. The clonotype originates from an adult who received the AZD1222 COVID-19 vaccine. The sample was peripheral blood, taken 28 days after the second AZD1222 dose. The CDR3 DNA sequence: TGTGCCAGCGGGTTCGGGCACCTAAACAGCTATGGCTACACCTTC. Its translation: CASGFGHLNSYGYTF.